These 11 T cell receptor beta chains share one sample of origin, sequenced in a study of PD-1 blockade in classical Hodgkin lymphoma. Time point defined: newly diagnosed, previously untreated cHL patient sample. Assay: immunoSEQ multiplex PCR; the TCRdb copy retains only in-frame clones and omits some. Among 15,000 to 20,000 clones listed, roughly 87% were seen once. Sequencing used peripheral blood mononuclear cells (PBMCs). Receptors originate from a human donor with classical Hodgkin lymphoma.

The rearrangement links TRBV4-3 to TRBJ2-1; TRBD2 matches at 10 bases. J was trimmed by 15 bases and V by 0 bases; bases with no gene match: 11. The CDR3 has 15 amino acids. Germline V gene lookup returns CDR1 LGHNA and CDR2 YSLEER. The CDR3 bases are TGCGCCAGCAGCCAAGATTCTCGGGCTAGCGGGAGAACGTTCTTC. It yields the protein CASSQDSRASGRTFF.

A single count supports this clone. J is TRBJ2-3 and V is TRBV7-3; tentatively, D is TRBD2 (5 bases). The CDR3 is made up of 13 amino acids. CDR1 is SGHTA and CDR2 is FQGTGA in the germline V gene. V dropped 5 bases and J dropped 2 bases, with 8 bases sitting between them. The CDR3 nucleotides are TGTGCCAGCAGCCCAGGACTCACAGATACGCAGTATTTT. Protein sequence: CASSPGLTDTQYF.

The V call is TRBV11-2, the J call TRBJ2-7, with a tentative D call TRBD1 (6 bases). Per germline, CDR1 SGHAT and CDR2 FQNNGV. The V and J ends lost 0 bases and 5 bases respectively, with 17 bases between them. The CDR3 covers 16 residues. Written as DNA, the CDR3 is TGTGCCAGCAGCTTAGATCTAAGGGTGGACAGCCACGAGCAGTACTTC. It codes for CASSLDLRVDSHEQYF.

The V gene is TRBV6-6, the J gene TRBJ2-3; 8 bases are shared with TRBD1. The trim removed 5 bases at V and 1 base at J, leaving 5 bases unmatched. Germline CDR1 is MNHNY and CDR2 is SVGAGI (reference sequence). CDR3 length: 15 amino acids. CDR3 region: CASSPGGIRTDTQYF. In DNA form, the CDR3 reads TGTGCCAGCAGTCCAGGGGGCATCCGCACAGATACGCAGTATTTT.

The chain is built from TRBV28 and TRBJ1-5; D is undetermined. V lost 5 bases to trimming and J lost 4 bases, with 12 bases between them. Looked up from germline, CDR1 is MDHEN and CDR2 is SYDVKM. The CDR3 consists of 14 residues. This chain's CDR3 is CASSPDRRNQPQHF. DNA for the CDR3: TGTGCCAGCAGTCCGGACCGAAGAAATCAGCCCCAGCATTTT.

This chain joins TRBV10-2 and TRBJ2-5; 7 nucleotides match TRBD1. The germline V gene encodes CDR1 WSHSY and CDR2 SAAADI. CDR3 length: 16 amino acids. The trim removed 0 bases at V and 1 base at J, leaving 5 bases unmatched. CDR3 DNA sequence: TGCGCCAGCAGTGAGTCGATGGCAGGGGGCCAAGAGACCCAGTACTTC. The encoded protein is CASSESMAGGQETQYF.

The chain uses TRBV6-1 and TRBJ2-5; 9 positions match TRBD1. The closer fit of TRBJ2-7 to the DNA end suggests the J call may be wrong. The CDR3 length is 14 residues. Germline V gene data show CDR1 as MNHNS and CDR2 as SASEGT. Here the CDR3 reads CASSAGQGGYEQYF. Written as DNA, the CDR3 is TGTGCCAGCAGTGCGGGACAGGGAGGCTACGAGCAGTACTTC.

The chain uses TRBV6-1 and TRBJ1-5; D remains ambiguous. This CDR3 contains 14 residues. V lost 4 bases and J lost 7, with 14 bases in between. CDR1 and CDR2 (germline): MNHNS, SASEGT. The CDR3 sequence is CASSVRAEVQPQHF. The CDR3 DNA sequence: TGTGCCAGCAGTGTTAGGGCAGAAGTCCAGCCCCAGCATTTT.

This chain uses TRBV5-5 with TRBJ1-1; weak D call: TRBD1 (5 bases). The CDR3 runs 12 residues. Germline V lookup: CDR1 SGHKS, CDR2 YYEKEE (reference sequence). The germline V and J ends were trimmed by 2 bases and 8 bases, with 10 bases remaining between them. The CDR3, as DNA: TGTGCCAGCAGCTTACCCCGGACAGAAGCTTTCTTT. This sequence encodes CASSLPRTEAFF.

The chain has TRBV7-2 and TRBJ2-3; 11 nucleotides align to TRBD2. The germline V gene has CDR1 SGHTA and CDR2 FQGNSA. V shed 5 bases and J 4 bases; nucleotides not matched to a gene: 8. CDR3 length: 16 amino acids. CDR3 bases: TGTGCCAGCAGCACCATAGCGGGAGGGCCGTCAGATACGCAGTATTTT. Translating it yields CASSTIAGGPSDTQYF. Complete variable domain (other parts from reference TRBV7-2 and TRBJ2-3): GAGVSQSPSNKVTEKGKDVELRCDPISGHTALYWYRQSLGQGLEFLIYFQGNSAPDKSGLPSDRFSAERTGGSVSTLTIQRTQQEDSAVYLCASSTIAGGPSDTQYFGPGTRLTVL.

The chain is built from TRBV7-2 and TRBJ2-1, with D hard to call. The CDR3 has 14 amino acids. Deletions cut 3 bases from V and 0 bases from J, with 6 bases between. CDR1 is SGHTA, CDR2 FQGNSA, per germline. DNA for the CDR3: TGTGCCAGCAGCTTTTTTAGCTCCTACAATGAGCAGTTCTTC. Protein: CASSFFSSYNEQFF.